A selection of T cell receptor beta chains follows, all from one sample in a study of blood T cell repertoires in COVID-19. Sequencing was performed with immunoSEQ multiplex PCR; in TCRdb, only in-frame clones are kept and a portion is missing. The table records 120,000 to 150,000 clones, 87% of them present only once. Sequencing was done on a sample of peripheral blood. These receptors all stem from a man over 45 who had recovered from COVID-19. The CDR3 runs from the conserved cysteine through the conserved F or W. D genes are given only for firm matches. Some rows have no size entry. The others give once, few or many, or a class for an expanded clone.

>TRBJ2-7|-|TRBV3-1/TRBV3-2|-
TGTGCCAGCAGCCAAGCGGTTTCCTACGAGCAGTACTTC
CASSQAVSYEQYF
>TRBJ2-7|-|TRBV2|-
TGTGCCAGCAGTGACGGGAGAGACTACGAGCAGTACTTC
CASSDGRDYEQYF
>TRBJ2-7|-|TRBV10-3|TRBD1
TGTGCCATCAAGGACTCAGGGACAGGGGAGTCGGGGCAGTACTTC
CAIKDSGTGESGQYF
>TRBJ2-3|-|TRBV10-1|TRBD1
TGCGCCAGCAGAGCCGGGACAGGGACACGCGATACGCAGTATTTT
CASRAGTGTRDTQYF
>TRBJ2-7|-|TRBV18|TRBD1
TGTGCCAGCTCACGAGACAGGGCCGTCTCCTACGAGCAGTACTTC
CASSRDRAVSYEQYF
>TRBJ2-3|-|TRBV7-2|-
TGTGCCAGCAGCTTAGGGACAGCGAGCACAGATACGCAGTATTTT
CASSLGTASTDTQYF
>TRBJ2-2|-|TRBV5-1|TRBD2
TGCGCCAGCAGCGTGGGACTAGCGGACGGGGAGCTGTTTTTT
CASSVGLADGELFF
>TRBJ2-6|-|TRBV6-5|-
TGTGCCAGCAGTTACCGGCAGGGTTATGGGGCCAACGTCCTGACTTTC
CASSYRQGYGANVLTF
>TRBJ1-6|-|TRBV5-5|-
TGTGCCAGCAGCCGGACCGGGGTCTCCTATAATTCACCCCTCCACTTT
CASSRTGVSYNSPLHF
>TRBJ2-7|-|TRBV12-5|-
TGTGCTAGTGGTTTGTCCGGGACACCCTACGAGCAGTACTTC
CASGLSGTPYEQYF
>TRBJ2-2|once|TRBV25-1|-
TGTGCCAGCAGCAAATCAGGGGTTAACACCGGGGAGCTGTTTTTT
CASSKSGVNTGELFF
>TRBJ2-2|-|TRBV19|-
TGTGCCAGTGGATACAGGTCCGGGGAGCTGTTTTTT
CASGYRSGELFF
>TRBJ2-3|-|TRBV5-1|TRBD2
TGCGCCAGCAGCCCACGACTAGCGGGAACCGACCGGCCGTACACAGATACGCAGTATTTT
CASSPRLAGTDRPYTDTQYF
>TRBJ2-7|-|TRBV6-5|TRBD1
TGTGCCAGCAGTCAATTCTCCGGGACAGCCTACGAGCAGTACTTC
CASSQFSGTAYEQYF
>TRBJ1-2|-|TRBV10-3|TRBD1
TGTGCCATCAGTGAGTCAGCGGACAGGCCCTATGGCTACACCTTC
CAISESADRPYGYTF
>TRBJ1-2|-|TRBV28|-
TGTGCCAGCAGTTTAGTCACTTATGGCTACACCTTC
CASSLVTYGYTF
>TRBJ2-7|-|TRBV6-5|TRBD2
TGTGCCAGCAGTTACTCGACTAGCGGGGGGGTCTACGAGCAGTACTTC
CASSYSTSGGVYEQYF
>TRBJ2-3|-|TRBV5-6|TRBD2
TGTGCCAGCAGCTTTCGACTAGCGGGGGGTCGACTTACGCAGTATTTT
CASSFRLAGGRLTQYF
>TRBJ2-6|-|TRBV2|TRBD1
TGTGCCAGCAGCAGGGACAGGTTCAGCTCTGGGGCCAACGTCCTGACTTTC
CASSRDRFSSGANVLTF
>TRBJ2-7|-|TRBV7-8|TRBD2
TGTGCCAGCAGCCCCCGCGGGGGTCTCGCCGAGCAGTACTTC
CASSPRGGLAEQYF
>TRBJ2-6|-|TRBV6-5|-
TGTGCCAGCAGTTACGATAGAAACCTGACTTTC
CASSYDRNLTF
>TRBJ2-3|-|TRBV7-6|TRBD2
TGTGCCAGCAGCTTCGGCGGGGGGGCCGCAGATACGCAGTATTTT
CASSFGGGAADTQYF
>TRBJ1-1|-|TRBV19|TRBD1
TGTGCCAGTAGTATAGCGACCACAGGGGGGGACACTGAAGCTTTCTTT
CASSIATTGGDTEAFF
>TRBJ2-4|-|TRBV10-3|TRBD1
TGTGCCATCAGTGAGACAGGGGTAGCCAAAAACATTCAGTACTTC
CAISETGVAKNIQYF
>TRBJ2-1|-|TRBV11-2|TRBD2
TGTGCCAGCAGCTTATTACTAGCGGGGGCGGATTACAATGAGCAGTTCTTC
CASSLLLAGADYNEQFF
>TRBJ2-6|-|TRBV7-2|TRBD1
TGTGCCAGCAGCTTACGCCCGCGACAGGGGACTGGGGCCAACGTCCTGACTTTC
CASSLRPRQGTGANVLTF
>TRBJ1-2|few|TRBV9|-
TGTGCCAGCAGCGCACAGGTTGGGGGCCGCTATGGCTACACCTTC
CASSAQVGGRYGYTF
>TRBJ1-6|once|TRBV19|TRBD1
TGTGCCACTGCGGACAGGGGAAACGATTCACCCCTCCACTTT
CATADRGNDSPLHF
>TRBJ2-1|-|TRBV5-1|TRBD2
TGCGCCAGCAGCCAGACCGGGAGCGGGGGGGCCAGTGAGCAGTTCTTC
CASSQTGSGGASEQFF
>TRBJ1-4|few|TRBV6-5|-
TGTGCCAGCAGTTACTCCCCAGGGCCAACTAATGAAAAACTGTTTTTT
CASSYSPGPTNEKLFF
>TRBJ2-5|few|TRBV3-1/TRBV3-2|TRBD2
TGTGCCAGCAGCCAAAAGGCTAGCGGTGGGCAAGAGACCCAGTACTTC
CASSQKASGGQETQYF
>TRBJ1-5|-|TRBV2|TRBD1
TGTGCCAGCAGGGCTAGCCGGGACAGGGGATTTCAGCCCCAGCATTTT
CASRASRDRGFQPQHF
>TRBJ2-4|-|TRBV5-6|-
TGTGCCAGTACTATACGGGCAGGGGTTGGAAACATTCAGTACTTC
CASTIRAGVGNIQYF
>TRBJ1-4|-|TRBV2|-
TGTGCCAGCAGTGAGACAGATAATGAAAAACTGTTTTTT
CASSETDNEKLFF
>TRBJ1-4|-|TRBV6-1|-
TGTGCCAGCAGTGACAGGGGTCGAGAAAAACTGTTTTTT
CASSDRGREKLFF
>TRBJ2-1|-|TRBV11-3|TRBD2
TGTGCCAGCAGCTTAGGGCTTAGCGGGGGGGGTTATGAGCAGTTCTTC
CASSLGLSGGGYEQFF
>TRBJ2-1|-|TRBV6-5|-
TGTGCCAGCAGTCACATTAGCCTGTCCTACAATGAGCAGTTCTTC
CASSHISLSYNEQFF
>TRBJ2-3|-|TRBV5-1|TRBD2
TGCGCTACCGGGGAGGGTAGCACAGATACGCAGTATTTT
CATGEGSTDTQYF
>TRBJ1-1|-|TRBV5-4|TRBD1
TGTGCCAGCAGCTTGCGAGGGGGCGTCTCTGAAGCTTTCTTT
CASSLRGGVSEAFF
>TRBJ1-4|-|TRBV4-3|-
TGCGCCAGCAGCCCCACCTGGAGGGGTGGGAGTGAAAAACTGTTTTTT
CASSPTWRGGSEKLFF
>TRBJ1-5|-|TRBV6-5|TRBD1
TGTGCCAGCGGCGACAGGGGGCGCGATCAGCCCCAGCATTTT
CASGDRGRDQPQHF
>TRBJ2-7|-|TRBV3-1/TRBV3-2|-
TGTGCCAGCAGCCAAGGTCCTATCAACGAGCAGTACTTC
CASSQGPINEQYF